These 24 T cell receptor beta chains were all obtained from the same sample, sequenced in a study of T cell responses to AZD1222 COVID-19 vaccine. TCRdb's copy holds only in-frame clones and misses some; the assay was immunoSEQ multiplex PCR. The table lists 100,000 to 150,000 clones, approximately 90% of them singletons. Sequenced material: peripheral blood, taken on day 0 of AZD1222 vaccination. The source of these receptors is an adult in good health.

The rearrangement links TRBV11-1 to TRBJ1-1, with 7 bases fitting TRBD1. This CDR3 contains 15 residues. V shed 5 bases and J 1 base; nucleotides not matched to a gene: 7. Looked up from germline, CDR1 is SGHAT and CDR2 is FQDESV (reference sequence). Written as DNA, the CDR3 is TGTGCCAGCAGCCAGGGGGGACGGAGGAACACTGAAGCTTTCTTT. Its protein is CASSQGGRRNTEAFF.

The rearrangement joins TRBV12-3 or TRBV12-4 to TRBJ1-1; no firm D call. This CDR3 spans 13 amino acids. V was cut by 3 bases and J by 0 bases, with 5 bases left in between. The CDR3 nucleotides are TGTGCCAGCAGTTTTATGCTGAACACTGAAGCTTTCTTT. It yields the protein CASSFMLNTEAFF.

V gene TRBV19 combines with J gene TRBJ1-1, with TRBD1 matching 7 bases. CDR3 length: 16 residues. The ends lost 1 base at V and 1 base at J; junction bases unmatched: 6. Germline CDR1 is LNHDA and CDR2 is SQIVND (reference sequence). CDR3 sequence (DNA): TGTGCCAGTAGTATAGCCGCCAGGGGGGCGAACACTGAAGCTTTCTTT. Translated: CASSIAARGANTEAFF.

The chain employs TRBV9 and TRBJ2-7; D perhaps matches TRBD1 (5 bases). V lost 3 bases to trimming and J lost 5 bases, with 12 bases between them. Germline V gene sequence: CDR1 SGDLS, CDR2 YYNGEE. The CDR3 length is 13 residues. The DNA for the CDR3 is TGTGCCAGCAGCGAAGAGCAGGGCCACGAGCAGTACTTC. Translation gives CASSEEQGHEQYF. The entire variable domain, with the rest obtained from reference TRBV9 and TRBJ2-7, is as follows: DSGVTQTPKHLITATGQRVTLRCSPRSGDLSVYWYQQSLDQGLQFLIQYYNGEERAKGNILERFSAQQFPDLHSELNLSSLELGDSALYFCASSEEQGHEQYFGPGTRLTVT.

V gene TRBV4-3 combines with J gene TRBJ2-2, with TRBD2 as a possible D gene (5 bases). V dropped 0 bases and J dropped 8 bases, with 7 bases sitting between them. Per germline, CDR1 LGHNA and CDR2 YSLEER. This CDR3 contains 13 residues. The CDR3 sequence is CASSQDGGGELFF. The CDR3 bases are TGCGCCAGCAGCCAAGATGGCGGGGGGGAGCTGTTTTTT.

The chain couples TRBV2 to TRBJ2-3; D is unclear. Deletions cut 6 bases from V and 4 bases from J, with 8 bases between. CDR1 and CDR2 (germline): SNHLY, FYNNEI. This CDR3 region has 12 residues. The CDR3 DNA is TGTGCCAGCAGGGTGGACCCAGATACGCAGTATTTT. Translating gives CASRVDPDTQYF.

V and J are TRBV18 and TRBJ2-2, with D uncertain. The V and J ends lost 1 base and 5 bases respectively, with 8 bases between them. The germline gives CDR1 KGHSH, CDR2 LQKENI. The CDR3 covers 14 residues. The CDR3 sequence is CASSPQGSTGELFF. The CDR3 bases are TGTGCCAGCTCACCACAAGGTTCGACCGGGGAGCTGTTTTTT.

The V gene is TRBV5-1, the J gene TRBJ1-4, with 7 bases fitting TRBD1. CDR3 length: 15 residues. Germline loops: CDR1 SGHRS, CDR2 YFSETQ. Germline trimming cut 3 bases from V and 6 bases from J; bases unmatched to any gene: 8. CDR3 DNA: TGCGCCAGCAGCTACCAACCTGACAGGGATGAAAAACTGTTTTTT. Its translation is CASSYQPDRDEKLFF. Looking up the rest from reference TRBV5-1 and TRBJ1-4 gives the full variable domain: KAGVTQTPRYLIKTRGQQVTLSCSPISGHRSVSWYQQTPGQGLQFLFEYFSETQRNKGNFPGRFSGRQFSNSRSEMNVSTLELGDSALYLCASSYQPDRDEKLFFGSGTQLSVL.

The V and J genes are TRBV4-2 and TRBJ2-2, with a possible D match to TRBD2 (5 bases). The CDR3 is made up of 15 amino acids. Germline V lookup: CDR1 LGHNA, CDR2 YNFKEQ. V was trimmed by 4 bases and J by 8 bases, leaving 17 bases between them. Here the CDR3 reads CASSRADSSIGELFF. Written as DNA, the CDR3 is TGTGCCAGCAGCCGGGCGGACTCAAGTATAGGGGAGCTGTTTTTT.

Only a few counts were recorded for this clone. The gene calls are TRBV5-5 and TRBJ2-7, with D uncertain. Per germline, CDR1 SGHKS and CDR2 YYEKEE (reference sequence). The CDR3 runs 13 residues. V was trimmed by 0 bases and J by 4 bases, leaving 8 bases between them. DNA for the CDR3: TGTGCCAGCAGCTTGGTCTGGGGATACGAGCAGTACTTC. Protein: CASSLVWGYEQYF.

The chain joins TRBV5-4 to TRBJ1-1; possible D gene TRBD1, 5 bases. The CDR3 has 15 amino acids. Trimming removed 2 bases from V and 1 base from J, with 12 bases in between. CDR1 SGHNT and CDR2 YYREEE come from the germline V gene (reference sequence). This chain's CDR3 is CASSFRGSGNTEAFF. The CDR3 bases are TGTGCCAGCAGCTTTCGGGGCTCGGGGAACACTGAAGCTTTCTTT.

CDR3 region: CASSVTVNTEAFF. CDR3 nucleotide sequence: TGTGCCAGCAGCGTGACAGTCAACACTGAAGCTTTCTTT. V usage is TRBV7-2 and J usage is TRBJ1-1; TRBD1 might be the D (5 bases). From germline, CDR1 is SGHTA and CDR2 FQGNSA. The CDR3 length is 13 residues. V dropped 5 bases and J dropped 2 bases, with 9 bases sitting between them.

The chain uses TRBV24-1 and TRBJ1-1; the D gene is possibly TRBD1 (6 bases). This CDR3 has 13 amino acids. Trimming took off 2 bases at V and 11 bases at J, with 14 bases between the two ends. Germline V gene lookup returns CDR1 KGHDR and CDR2 SFDVKD. DNA for the CDR3: TGTGCCACCAGTGATTATGCCTACAGGGAGGCTTTCTTT. Protein: CATSDYAYREAFF.

The V and J genes are TRBV10-1 and TRBJ2-7; possible D gene TRBD1, 6 bases. CDR1 and CDR2 from the germline V gene are WNHNN and SYGVQD (reference sequence). Trimming took off 5 bases at V and 1 base at J, with 9 bases between the two ends. The CDR3 contains 13 residues. The CDR3 DNA follows: TGCGCCAGCAGTCCTGGACAGTCCTACGAGCAGTACTTC. It encodes CASSPGQSYEQYF.

The chain joins TRBV4-1 to TRBJ1-2, with TRBD1 as a possible D gene (5 bases). Trimming pared 1 base from V and 3 bases from J, leaving 18 bases between. Germline CDR1 reads MGHRA; CDR2 reads YSYEKL. The CDR3 runs to 17 residues. This CDR3 is CASSQAAWEVRDYGYTF. In DNA, the CDR3 is TGCGCCAGCAGCCAAGCCGCTTGGGAGGTCAGGGACTATGGCTACACCTTC.

The chain links TRBV24-1 to TRBJ2-2, with 9 bases that match TRBD1. This CDR3 contains 15 residues. Germline CDR1 and CDR2: KGHDR and SFDVKD. J lost 7 bases, V lost 3 bases, and 5 bases had no gene match. CDR3 nucleotide sequence: TGTGCCACCAGTGATCCGGGACAGGGATTCGGGGAGCTGTTTTTT. Translation: CATSDPGQGFGELFF.

The J gene is TRBJ2-2, the V gene TRBV10-2; D gene unclear. The CDR3 has 14 amino acids. Trimming removed 4 bases at V and 4 bases at J, with 10 bases between. The germline V gene encodes CDR1 WSHSY and CDR2 SAAADI. CDR3 residues: CASSGPHTTGELFF. The CDR3 DNA is TGCGCCAGCAGTGGACCACACACCACCGGGGAGCTGTTTTTT.

The CDR3 loop reads CASTLGTAGNTIYF. The CDR3 bases are TGTGCCAGTACTCTCGGGACGGCCGGAAACACCATATATTTT. The chain links TRBV28 to TRBJ1-3, with TRBD1 as a possible D gene (5 bases). The V end was cut by 9 bases, the J end by 4 bases, with 16 bases between. The length of the CDR3 is 14 residues. Germline CDR1 and CDR2: MDHEN and SYDVKM.

The chain links TRBV28 to TRBJ1-6; D gene ambiguous. The CDR3 spans 13 residues. In germline, CDR1 is MDHEN, CDR2 SYDVKM. V dropped 4 bases and J dropped 3 bases, with 4 bases sitting between them. For the CDR3, the DNA is TGTGCCAGCAGTTCATTCTATAATTCACCCCTCCACTTT. This sequence encodes CASSSFYNSPLHF.

J is TRBJ1-2 and V is TRBV30, with unresolved D. Germline loops: CDR1 GTSNPN, CDR2 SVGIG (reference sequence). This CDR3 is built from 12 residues. V lost 2 bases and J 3 bases, leaving 7 bases between the germline ends. CDR3 amino acids: CAWSPLYYGYTF. The CDR3 DNA sequence: TGTGCCTGGAGTCCGCTCTACTATGGCTACACCTTC.

The rearrangement links TRBV19 to TRBJ1-4; D is ambiguous. The germline V gene has CDR1 LNHDA and CDR2 SQIVND (reference sequence). The CDR3 is 12 residues long. The V end lost 5 bases, the J end lost 5 bases, and 6 bases lay between the germline ends. The CDR3 is CASSGRNEKLFF. The DNA of the CDR3 is TGTGCCAGTAGTGGGCGGAATGAAAAACTGTTTTTT.

The chain carries TRBV9 and TRBJ2-5; D may correspond to TRBD1 or TRBD2 (5 bases each). The CDR3 runs to 13 residues. Trimming took off 3 bases at V and 2 bases at J, with 8 bases between the two ends. Germline lookup yields CDR1 SGDLS and CDR2 YYNGEE. The CDR3 loop reads CASSGDGQETQYF. The CDR3 coding sequence is TGTGCCAGCAGCGGGGACGGACAAGAGACCCAGTACTTC.

V gene TRBV14 combines with J gene TRBJ1-6, with 10 nucleotides matching TRBD1. V shed 3 bases, J shed 13 bases, and the junction held 9 bases outside the gene matches. CDR3 length: 15 amino acids. Germline V gene lookup returns CDR1 SGHDN and CDR2 FVKESK. CDR3 amino acids: CASSHRPGQGLPLHF. The CDR3 DNA reads as TGTGCCAGCAGCCACCGCCCGGGACAGGGGCTCCCCCTCCACTTT.

V gene TRBV29-1 combines with J gene TRBJ2-3, with D possibly being TRBD2 (6 bases). Germline CDR1 is SQVTM and CDR2 is ANQGSEA. This CDR3 is built from 12 residues. Trimming shortened V by 4 bases and J by 7 bases, and 12 bases separated the two germline ends. In DNA form, the CDR3 reads TGCAGCGTTGTCACGGCGGGGAATACGCAGTATTTT. Translating it yields CSVVTAGNTQYF.